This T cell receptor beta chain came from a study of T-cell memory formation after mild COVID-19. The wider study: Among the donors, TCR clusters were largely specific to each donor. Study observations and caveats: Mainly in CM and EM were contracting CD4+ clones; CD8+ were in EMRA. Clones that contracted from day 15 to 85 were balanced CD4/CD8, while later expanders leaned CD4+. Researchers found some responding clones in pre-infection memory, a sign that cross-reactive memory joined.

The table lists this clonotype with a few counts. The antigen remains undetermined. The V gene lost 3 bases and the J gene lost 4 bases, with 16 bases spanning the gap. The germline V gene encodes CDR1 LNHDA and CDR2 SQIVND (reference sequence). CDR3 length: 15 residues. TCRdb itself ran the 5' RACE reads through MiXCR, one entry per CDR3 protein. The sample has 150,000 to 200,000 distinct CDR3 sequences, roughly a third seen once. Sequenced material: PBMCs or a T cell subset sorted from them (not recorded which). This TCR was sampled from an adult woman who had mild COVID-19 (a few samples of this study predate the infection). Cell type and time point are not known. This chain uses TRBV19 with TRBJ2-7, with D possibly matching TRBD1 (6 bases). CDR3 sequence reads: CASSISYRARYEQYF. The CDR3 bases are TGTGCCAGTAGTATTTCTTACAGGGCTCGATACGAGCAGTACTTC. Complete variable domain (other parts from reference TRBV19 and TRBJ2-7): DGGITQSPKYLFRKEGQNVTLSCEQNLNHDAMYWYRQDPGQGLRLIYYSQIVNDFQKGDIAEGYSVSREKKESFPLTVTSAQKNPTAFYLCASSISYRARYEQYFGPGTRLTVT.